This T cell receptor beta chain was sequenced during a study of shared clonotypes between healthy human individuals. As regards this clone: Its specificity is unknown.

CDR3 size: 14 residues. Trimming shortened V by 5 bases and J by 6 bases, and 15 bases separated the two germline ends. Looked up from germline, CDR1 is MNHEY and CDR2 is SMNVEV (reference sequence). Study-level findings and limits: Only blood samples were collected, and tissue repertoires likely differ. Depth was large, yet rarefaction showed that sorted-subset sequencing was incomplete.

TCRdb keeps only in-frame clones here, not all; method: immunoSEQ multiplex PCR. The data hold approximately 1.5 million clones, with 95% to 99% observed a single time. HIV-negative, healthy adults without recent acute infections or vaccinations were the donors. The sample comprised naive CD4+ T cells sorted from blood. Documented subset: CD45RA+ positively selected. V gene TRBV27 combines with J gene TRBJ2-3; D not resolved. The receptor was derived from a man younger than 40 in good health. For the CDR3, the DNA is TGTGCCAGCAGTCCGGGCCCGGTTAGGGATACGCAGTATTTT. It specifies CASSPGPVRDTQYF.